Listed below are T cell receptor beta chains from one sample, sequenced in a study of T cell repertoires in cytomegalovirus infection. No cognate antigen is known for these TCRs. Using its own MiXCR run on the reads, TCRdb lists one record per CDR3 protein. This table holds roughly 990,000 distinct CDR3 sequences, about 33% found once. Sequenced material: cultured CD8+ T cells from PBMCs, taken from culture after CMV antigen stimulation. These TCRs come from a human donor in good health (CMV status not recorded). Some clones in this sample may be carry-over from other donors' samples. CDR3s include the opening cysteine and the closing phenylalanine or tryptophan. The D gene is left open where the match is weak. Not every row has a clone size; where given, it reads once, few, many or a size class.

TRBJ2-7 | . | many | TRBV7-9 | TGTGCCAGCAGCTTATCCCCCTACGAGCAGTACTTC | CASSLSPYEQYF
TRBJ1-2 | . | few | TRBV19 | TGTGCCAGTAGTATCACGGGCTTAGGGAGCGATGGCTACACCTTC | CASSITGLGSDGYTF
TRBJ1-2 | . | . | TRBV7-8 | TGTGCCAGCAGCTTACAGGGGAGGAGCAACTATGGCTACACCTTC | CASSLQGRSNYGYTF
TRBJ1-2 | . | many | TRBV7-2 | TGTGCCAGCAGCCCAACACAGGAAATCTATGGCTACACCTTC | CASSPTQEIYGYTF
TRBJ2-3 | . | few | TRBV2 | TGTGCCAGCAGTGAGTGGCGGAGCACAGATACGCAGTATTTT | CASSEWRSTDTQYF
TRBJ1-6 | TRBD1 | many | TRBV12-3/TRBV12-4 | TGTGCCAGCAGTTCGAGACAGGGGCCCTCCCTCCACTTT | CASSSRQGPSLHF
TRBJ2-1 | . | . | TRBV7-6 | TGTGCCAACAGCTTACGTGACACCCAAGATGAGCAGTTCTTC | CANSLRDTQDEQFF
TRBJ2-1 | . | few | TRBV6-2/TRBV6-3 | TGTGCCAGCAGTTACTTCCTCAATGAGCAGTTCTTC | CASSYFLNEQFF
TRBJ2-7 | TRBD2 | few | TRBV4-2 | TGTGCCAGCAGCCACCATAGCGGGGGTCTTTCCTACGAGCAGTACTTC | CASSHHSGGLSYEQYF
TRBJ2-1 | TRBD2 | few | TRBV2 | TGTGCCACCCGCGGCGGGGGGCCTTACAATGAGCAGTTCTTC | CATRGGGPYNEQFF
TRBJ1-1 | TRBD1 | . | TRBV2 | TGTGCCAGCAGTGAACCCGAAAGACAGGGGGCGGGGACTGAAGCTTTCTTT | CASSEPERQGAGTEAFF
TRBJ2-1 | . | many | TRBV7-2 | TGTGCCAGCAGCCTCAGGGTTAATGAGCAGTTCTTC | CASSLRVNEQFF
TRBJ2-1 | TRBD2 | . | TRBV10-3 | TGTGCCATCAGGTTAGTGGGGGGGTTTCGCAATGAGCAGTTCTTC | CAIRLVGGFRNEQFF
TRBJ2-1 | . | . | TRBV4-1 | TGCGCCAGCAGCCAGGGACATTCTGATGAGCAGTTCTTC | CASSQGHSDEQFF
TRBJ2-1 | . | few | TRBV6-5 | TGTGCCAGCACCCCACATTTATGGAACAATGAGCAGTTCTTC | CASTPHLWNNEQFF
TRBJ2-2 | . | few | TRBV12-3/TRBV12-4 | TGTGCCAGCAGTTTTGGATTCGGGGGAGGCAACACCGGGGAGCTGTTTTTT | CASSFGFGGGNTGELFF
TRBJ1-2 | TRBD1 | . | TRBV12-3/TRBV12-4 | TGTGCCAGCCTCTGGACAGGGGGAGATCACAACTATGGCTACACCTTC | CASLWTGGDHNYGYTF
TRBJ1-1 | . | few | TRBV19 | TGCGGAAGTAATTTATCGGGGGGCACTGAAGCTTTCTTT | CGSNLSGGTEAFF
TRBJ2-5 | TRBD2 | few | TRBV27 | TGTGCCAGCAGCTTTAGCGGGGGGGCCCGAAGGTTGGACTTC | CASSFSGGARRLDF
TRBJ2-3 | . | . | TRBV29-1 | TGCAGCGTTGAAGGGCGTAGCAAAGATACGCAGTATTTT | CSVEGRSKDTQYF
TRBJ2-2 | TRBD1 | few | TRBV12-3/TRBV12-4 | TGTGCCAGCCCCGGCCGACAGGGAAGGGATAGTAACACCGGGGAGCTGTTTTTT | CASPGRQGRDSNTGELFF
TRBJ2-5 | TRBD1 | . | TRBV5-1 | TGCGCCAGCAGCCGCCCCAGACAGGGGGCCGAGACCCAGTACTTC | CASSRPRQGAETQYF
TRBJ1-1 | TRBD1 | few | TRBV6-1 | TGTGCCAGCAGTGAATCAGGGGGACTCGTTGAAGCTTTCTTT | CASSESGGLVEAFF
TRBJ1-1 | . | . | TRBV7-7 | TGTGCTAGCAGCCCCATCGGACAGCTTGAAGCTTTCTTT | CASSPIGQLEAFF
TRBJ2-3 | . | few | TRBV20-1 | TGCAGTGCTAGAAGGACTCCTCAAAGGTATTTT | CSARRTPQRYF
TRBJ2-1 | . | few | TRBV4-1 | TGCGCCAGCAGCCAAGTAGGCGATAGTGCAAACAATGAGCAGTTCTTC | CASSQVGDSANNEQFF
TRBJ1-6 | . | once | TRBV27 | TGTGCCAGCAGGAAGAAAATAAGTAATTCACCCCTCCACTTT | CASRKKISNSPLHF
TRBJ1-2 | . | . | TRBV12-3/TRBV12-4 | TGTGCCAGCAGTGGGTATGAGGGCAACTATGGCTACACCTTC | CASSGYEGNYGYTF
TRBJ1-2 | . | many | TRBV7-6 | TGTGCCAGCAGCTTGGCACCGTCAGGGGAGAACTATGGCTACACCTTC | CASSLAPSGENYGYTF
TRBJ1-1 | . | few | TRBV28 | TGTGCCAGCAGTTTATTGGAGGAGAACACTGAAGCTTTCTTT | CASSLLEENTEAFF
TRBJ2-7 | TRBD2 | many | TRBV7-9 | TGTGCCAGCAGCCCGACTAGCGGGAGGACCATTAACGAGCAGTACTTC | CASSPTSGRTINEQYF
TRBJ2-3 | . | few | TRBV27 | TGTGCCAGCAAAAACACAGATACGCAGTATTTT | CASKNTDTQYF
TRBJ2-1 | TRBD2 | few | TRBV2 | TGTGCCAGCAGTGCCCGCGGGGGGGGGGACAATGAGCAGTTCTTC | CASSARGGGDNEQFF
TRBJ1-6 | . | . | TRBV27 | TGTGCCAGCAGTCTGGGGGCGGGGGATTCACCCCTCCACTTT | CASSLGAGDSPLHF
TRBJ2-2 | . | . | TRBV7-9 | TGTGCCAGCAGGTCTGGGCGACACACCGGGGAGCTGTTTTTT | CASRSGRHTGELFF
TRBJ1-1 | TRBD1 | . | TRBV28 | TGTGCCAGCAGTACCCGTGGACAGGCGAAAACTGAAGCTTTCTTT | CASSTRGQAKTEAFF